The 2 T cell receptor beta chains presented below share a single source sample, sequenced in a study of T cells after somatic rescue of genetic block. Clones were sequenced by immunoSEQ multiplex PCR, and TCRdb holds only the in-frame ones, with some missing. The profile shows tens of thousands of clones, 90% to 97% of them singletons. The sample consisted of peripheral blood mononuclear cells (PBMCs). These receptors came from a child younger than two.

The chain combines TRBV7-9 with TRBJ2-7; 8 bases are shared with TRBD1. With 5 bases clipped from V and 4 bases from J, the junction kept 1 base outside the gene matches. The CDR3 consists of 12 residues. Germline V lookup: CDR1 SEHNR, CDR2 FQNEAQ (reference sequence). CDR3 DNA: TGTGCCAGCAGCCGACAGGGGTACGAGCAGTACTTC. Encoded protein: CASSRQGYEQYF. Variable domain in full (rest from reference TRBV7-9 and TRBJ2-7): DTGVSQNPRHKITKRGQNVTFRCDPISEHNRLYWYRQTLGQGPEFLTYFQNEAQLEKSRLLSDRFSAERPKGSFSTLEIQRTEQGDSAMYLCASSRQGYEQYFGPGTRLTVT.

The J gene is TRBJ1-2, the V gene TRBV5-1; possibly TRBD1 for D (6 bases). Germline CDR1 SGHRS, CDR2 YFSETQ. V lost 1 base, J lost 4 bases, and 8 bases lay in between. The length of the CDR3 is 13 residues. CDR3 residues: CASSLIGGYGYTF. CDR3 nucleotides: TGCGCCAGCAGCTTGATAGGGGGCTATGGCTACACCTTC. Based on the CDR3 plus reference TRBV5-1 and TRBJ1-2, the full variable domain is KAGVTQTPRYLIKTRGQQVTLSCSPISGHRSVSWYQQTPGQGLQFLFEYFSETQRNKGNFPGRFSGRQFSNSRSEMNVSTLELGDSALYLCASSLIGGYGYTFGSGTRLTVV.